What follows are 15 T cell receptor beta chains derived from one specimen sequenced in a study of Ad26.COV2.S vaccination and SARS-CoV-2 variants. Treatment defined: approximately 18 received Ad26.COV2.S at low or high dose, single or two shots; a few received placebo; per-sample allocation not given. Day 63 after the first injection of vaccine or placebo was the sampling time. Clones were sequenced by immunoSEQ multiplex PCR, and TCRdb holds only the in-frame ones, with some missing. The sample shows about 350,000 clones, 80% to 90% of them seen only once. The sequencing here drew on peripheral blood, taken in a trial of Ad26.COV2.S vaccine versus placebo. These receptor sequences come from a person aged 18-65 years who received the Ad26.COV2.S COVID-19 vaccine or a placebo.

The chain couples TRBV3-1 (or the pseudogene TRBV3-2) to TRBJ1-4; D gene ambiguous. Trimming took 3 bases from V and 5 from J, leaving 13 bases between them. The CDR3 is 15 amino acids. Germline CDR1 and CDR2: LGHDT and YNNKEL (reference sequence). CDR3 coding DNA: TGTGCCAGCAGCCAGTCAGGTGCGCAGAATGAAAAACTGTTTTTT. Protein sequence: CASSQSGAQNEKLFF.

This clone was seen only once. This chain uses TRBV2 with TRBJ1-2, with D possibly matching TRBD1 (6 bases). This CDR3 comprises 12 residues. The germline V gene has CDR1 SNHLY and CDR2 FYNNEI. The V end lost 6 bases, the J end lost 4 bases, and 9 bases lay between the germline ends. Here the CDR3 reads CASSLDSYGYTF. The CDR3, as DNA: TGTGCCAGCAGCCTGGACAGCTATGGCTACACCTTC. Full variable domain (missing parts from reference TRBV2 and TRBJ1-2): EPEVTQTPSHQVTQMGQEVILRCVPISNHLYFYWYRQILGQKVEFLVSFYNNEISEKSEIFDDQFSVERPDGSNFTLKIRSTKLEDSAMYFCASSLDSYGYTFGSGTRLTVV.

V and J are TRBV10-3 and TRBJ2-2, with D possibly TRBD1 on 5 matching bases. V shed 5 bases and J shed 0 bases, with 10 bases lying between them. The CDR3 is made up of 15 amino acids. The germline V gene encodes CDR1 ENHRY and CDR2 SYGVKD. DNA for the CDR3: TGTGCCATCAGTCAGGGTGACCCGAACACCGGGGAGCTGTTTTTT. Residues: CAISQGDPNTGELFF.

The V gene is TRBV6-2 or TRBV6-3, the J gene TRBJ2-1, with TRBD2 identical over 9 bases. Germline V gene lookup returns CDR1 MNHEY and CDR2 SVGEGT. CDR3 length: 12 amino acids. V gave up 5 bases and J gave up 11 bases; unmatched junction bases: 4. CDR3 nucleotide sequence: TGTGCCAGCAGTAAGACTAGCGGAAAGCAGTTCTTC. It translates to CASSKTSGKQFF.

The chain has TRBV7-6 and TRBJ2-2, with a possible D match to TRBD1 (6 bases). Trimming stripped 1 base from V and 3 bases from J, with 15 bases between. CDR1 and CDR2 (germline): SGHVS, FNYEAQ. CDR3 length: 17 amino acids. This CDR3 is CASSLGAAGGDTGELFF. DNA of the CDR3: TGTGCCAGCAGCTTAGGGGCCGCTGGGGGCGACACCGGGGAGCTGTTTTTT.

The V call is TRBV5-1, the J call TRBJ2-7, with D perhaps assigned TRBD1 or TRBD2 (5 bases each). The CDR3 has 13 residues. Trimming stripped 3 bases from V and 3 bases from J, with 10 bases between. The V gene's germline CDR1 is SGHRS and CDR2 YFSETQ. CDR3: CASSSGASYEQYF. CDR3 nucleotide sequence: TGCGCCAGCAGCTCCGGGGCTAGCTACGAGCAGTACTTC.

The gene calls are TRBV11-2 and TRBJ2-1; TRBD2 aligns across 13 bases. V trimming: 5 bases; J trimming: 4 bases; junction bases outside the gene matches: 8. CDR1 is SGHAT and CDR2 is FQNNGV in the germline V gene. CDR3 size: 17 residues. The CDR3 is CASSVGLAGPTYNEQFF. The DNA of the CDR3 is TGTGCCAGCAGCGTGGGACTAGCGGGACCAACTTACAATGAGCAGTTCTTC.

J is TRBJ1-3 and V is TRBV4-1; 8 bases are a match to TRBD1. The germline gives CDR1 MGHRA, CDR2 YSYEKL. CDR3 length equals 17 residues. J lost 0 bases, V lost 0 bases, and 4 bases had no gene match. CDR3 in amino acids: CASSQEGQVYSGNTIYF. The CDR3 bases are TGCGCCAGCAGCCAAGAGGGACAGGTATACTCTGGAAACACCATATATTTT.

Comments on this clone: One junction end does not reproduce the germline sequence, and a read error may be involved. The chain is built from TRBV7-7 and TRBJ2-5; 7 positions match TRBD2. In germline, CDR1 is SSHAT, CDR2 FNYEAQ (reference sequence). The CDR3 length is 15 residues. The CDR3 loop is CASSPGGMREETQYF. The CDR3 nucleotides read TGTGCTAGCAGCCCCGGGGGGATGAGAGAAGAGACCCAGTACTTC.

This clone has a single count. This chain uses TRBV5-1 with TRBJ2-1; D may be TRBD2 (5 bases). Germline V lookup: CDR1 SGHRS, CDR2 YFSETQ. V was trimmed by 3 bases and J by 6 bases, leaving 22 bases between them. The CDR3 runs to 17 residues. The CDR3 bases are TGCGCCAGCAGCTCCACTGATCCACCAAGGCGGGTCAATGAGCAGTTCTTC. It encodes CASSSTDPPRRVNEQFF.

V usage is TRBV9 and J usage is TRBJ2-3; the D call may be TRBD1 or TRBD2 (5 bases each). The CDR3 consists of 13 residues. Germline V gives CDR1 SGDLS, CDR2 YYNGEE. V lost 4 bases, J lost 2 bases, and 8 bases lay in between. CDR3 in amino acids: CASSPGTTDTQYF. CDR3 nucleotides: TGTGCCAGCAGCCCCGGGACCACAGATACGCAGTATTTT.

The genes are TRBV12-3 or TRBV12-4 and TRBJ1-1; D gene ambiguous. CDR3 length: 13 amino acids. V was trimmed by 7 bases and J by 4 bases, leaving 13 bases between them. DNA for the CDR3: TGTGCCAGCATCTGGAGGGCGGGCACTGAAGCTTTCTTT. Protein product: CASIWRAGTEAFF.

The CDR3 DNA is TGTGCCAGTAGTGGCCCTGGAGGGGGTAGCGGGGGGCCGAGCTCCTACAATGAGCAGTTCTTC. It specifies CASSGPGGGSGGPSSYNEQFF. The genes are TRBV19 and TRBJ2-1; 10 bases align to TRBD2. The length of the CDR3 is 21 residues. Looked up from germline, CDR1 is LNHDA and CDR2 is SQIVND (reference sequence). Trimming at V came to 5 bases and at J to 0 bases, leaving 19 bases not matched to a gene.

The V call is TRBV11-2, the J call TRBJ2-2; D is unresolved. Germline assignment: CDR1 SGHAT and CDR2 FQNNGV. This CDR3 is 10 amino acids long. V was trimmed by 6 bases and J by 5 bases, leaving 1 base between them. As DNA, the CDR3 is TGTGCCAGCAGTACCGGGGAGCTGTTTTTT. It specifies CASSTGELFF.

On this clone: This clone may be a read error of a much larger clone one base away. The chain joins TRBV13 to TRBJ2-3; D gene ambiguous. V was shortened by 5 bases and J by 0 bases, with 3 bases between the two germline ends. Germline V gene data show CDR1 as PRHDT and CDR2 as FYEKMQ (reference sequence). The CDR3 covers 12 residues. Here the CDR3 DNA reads TGTGCCAGCAGCGCTAGCACAGATACGCAGTATTTT. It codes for CASSASTDTQYF.